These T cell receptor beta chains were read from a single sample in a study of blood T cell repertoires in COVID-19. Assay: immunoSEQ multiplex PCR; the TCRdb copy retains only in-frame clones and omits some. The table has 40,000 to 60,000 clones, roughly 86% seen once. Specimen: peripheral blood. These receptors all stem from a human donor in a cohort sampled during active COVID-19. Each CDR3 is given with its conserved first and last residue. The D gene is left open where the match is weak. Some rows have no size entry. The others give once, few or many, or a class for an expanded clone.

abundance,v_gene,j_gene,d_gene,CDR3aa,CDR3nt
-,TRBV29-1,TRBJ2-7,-,CSGKDSEQYF,TGCAGCGGGAAGGACAGCGAGCAGTACTTC
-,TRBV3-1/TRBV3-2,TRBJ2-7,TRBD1,CASSQEPREQGIRLPVLYEQYF,TGTGCCAGCAGCCAGGAACCCCGCGAACAGGGGATCAGGCTTCCTGTACTCTACGAGCAGTACTTC
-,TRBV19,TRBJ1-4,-,CASRGLGGHEKLFF,TGTGCCAGTAGGGGCCTGGGAGGGCATGAAAAACTGTTTTTT
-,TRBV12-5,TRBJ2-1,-,CASGLLGVFSSYNEQFF,TGTGCTAGTGGTTTGCTAGGGGTTTTCAGCTCCTACAATGAGCAGTTCTTC
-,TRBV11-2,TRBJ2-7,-,CASSSGQFYEQYF,TGTGCCAGCAGTTCAGGACAGTTCTACGAGCAGTACTTC
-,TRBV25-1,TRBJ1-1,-,CASMGGSMGTEAFF,TGTGCCAGCATGGGGGGAAGCATGGGCACTGAAGCTTTCTTT
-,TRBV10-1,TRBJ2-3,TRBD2,CASSDTRGAGATDTQYF,TGCGCCAGCAGTGATACAAGGGGAGCGGGAGCCACAGATACGCAGTATTTT
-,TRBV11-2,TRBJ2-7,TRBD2,CASSPSSGSSYEQYF,TGTGCCAGCAGCCCATCTAGCGGGAGTTCCTACGAGCAGTACTTC
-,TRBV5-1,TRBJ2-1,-,CASSPGSTYNEQFF,TGCGCCAGCAGTCCCGGGTCCACATACAATGAGCAGTTCTTC
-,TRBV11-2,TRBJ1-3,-,CASSLSGKTGNTIYF,TGTGCCAGCAGCTTATCAGGGAAAACTGGAAACACCATATATTTT
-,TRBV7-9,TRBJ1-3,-,CASSSGGVVSGNTIYF,TGTGCCAGCAGCTCAGGAGGGGTCGTCTCTGGAAACACCATATATTTT
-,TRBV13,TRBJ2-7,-,CASSLSGTSSYEQYF,TGTGCCAGCAGCCTAAGCGGAACGAGCTCCTACGAGCAGTACTTC
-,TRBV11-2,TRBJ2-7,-,CASSSGGRPYYEQYF,TGTGCCAGCAGCTCGGGTGGTAGGCCGTACTACGAGCAGTACTTC
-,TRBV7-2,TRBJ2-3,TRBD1,CASSFRGTATDTQYF,TGTGCCAGCAGTTTTCGTGGGACAGCCACAGATACGCAGTATTTT
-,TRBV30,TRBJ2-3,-,CAWKEWGGTDTQYF,TGTGCCTGGAAGGAGTGGGGGGGCACAGATACGCAGTATTTT
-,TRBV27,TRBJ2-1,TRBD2,CASSFSGGQGEQFF,TGTGCCAGCAGTTTCAGCGGGGGGCAGGGTGAGCAGTTCTTC
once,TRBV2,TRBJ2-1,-,CASSGPGGSYNEQFF,TGTGCCAGCAGCGGCCCCGGGGGTTCCTACAATGAGCAGTTCTTC
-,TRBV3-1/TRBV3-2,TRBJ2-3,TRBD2,CASSLGLASADTQYF,TGTGCCAGCAGCCTTGGACTAGCCTCCGCAGATACGCAGTATTTT
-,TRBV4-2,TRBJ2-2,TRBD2,CASSPRWRESTGELFF,TGTGCCAGCAGCCCCCGGTGGCGGGAGAGCACCGGGGAGCTGTTTTTT
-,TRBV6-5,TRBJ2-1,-,CASSYSADVYNEQFF,TGTGCCAGCAGTTACTCGGCGGATGTGTACAATGAGCAGTTCTTC
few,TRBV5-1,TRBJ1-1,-,CASSLERTTEAFF,TGCGCCAGCAGCTTGGAGCGGACCACTGAAGCTTTCTTT
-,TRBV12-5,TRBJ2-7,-,CASGLKLQGSLEQYF,TGTGCTAGTGGTTTGAAGTTACAGGGTTCCCTCGAGCAGTACTTC
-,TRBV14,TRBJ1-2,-,CASSRLGLGGYTF,TGTGCCAGCAGCCGGCTGGGCTTGGGTGGCTACACCTTC
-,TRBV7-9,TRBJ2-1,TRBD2,CASSRLFGRASEQFF,TGTGCCAGCAGCCGACTTTTCGGGAGGGCCAGCGAGCAGTTCTTC
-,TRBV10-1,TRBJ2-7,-,CASSELGRPYEQYF,TGCGCCAGCAGTGAGTTAGGCAGGCCCTACGAGCAGTACTTC
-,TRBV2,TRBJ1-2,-,CASSEASAARDRNNYGYTF,TGTGCCAGCAGTGAAGCCTCCGCCGCAAGAGACAGGAATAACTATGGCTACACCTTC
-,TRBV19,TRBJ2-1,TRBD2,CASSRSSGENEQFF,TGTGCCAGTAGTAGAAGTAGCGGGGAAAATGAGCAGTTCTTC
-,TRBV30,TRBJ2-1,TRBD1,CAWTPQGEQFF,TGTGCCTGGACCCCACAGGGGGAGCAGTTCTTC
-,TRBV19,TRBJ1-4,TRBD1,CASGDRGGNEKLFF,TGTGCCAGTGGCGACAGGGGGGGTAATGAAAAACTGTTTTTT
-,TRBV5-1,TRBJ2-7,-,CASSPAELGDYEQYF,TGCGCCAGCAGCCCAGCTGAGCTAGGAGACTACGAGCAGTACTTC
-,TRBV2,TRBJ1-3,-,CASSEARNTIYF,TGTGCCAGCAGTGAAGCTCGGAACACCATATATTTT
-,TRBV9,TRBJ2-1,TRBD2,CASSAGTSFYNEQFF,TGTGCCAGCAGCGCAGGGACTAGCTTTTACAATGAGCAGTTCTTC
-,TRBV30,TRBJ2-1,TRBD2,CAWSSLTSGGRWIYNEQFF,TGTGCCTGGAGTTCATTGACTAGCGGGGGCCGTTGGATTTACAATGAGCAGTTCTTC
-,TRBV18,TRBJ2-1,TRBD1,CASSPPGQGANEQFF,TGTGCCAGCTCACCACCGGGACAGGGGGCGAATGAGCAGTTCTTC
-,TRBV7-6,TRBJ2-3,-,CASSSSRGTPGTDTQYF,TGTGCCAGCAGCTCAAGCAGGGGAACCCCGGGCACAGATACGCAGTATTTT
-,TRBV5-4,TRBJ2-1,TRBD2,CASSWTSGGINNEQFF,TGTGCCAGCAGCTGGACTAGCGGGGGGATAAACAATGAGCAGTTCTTC
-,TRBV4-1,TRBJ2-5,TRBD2,CASSQDRGLAGFQETQYF,TGCGCCAGCAGCCAAGATAGGGGGCTAGCGGGGTTCCAAGAGACCCAGTACTTC
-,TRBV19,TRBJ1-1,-,CATGTANTEAFF,TGTGCCACCGGCACAGCGAACACTGAAGCTTTCTTT
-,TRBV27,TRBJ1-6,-,CASSLFPGGNSPLHF,TGTGCCAGCAGTTTATTCCCAGGAGGAAATTCACCCCTCCACTTT
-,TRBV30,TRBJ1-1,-,CAWRQMNTEAFF,TGTGCCTGGAGGCAGATGAACACTGAAGCTTTCTTT
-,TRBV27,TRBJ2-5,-,CASSPTLLYQETQYF,TGTGCCAGCAGTCCAACCCTACTCTACCAAGAGACCCAGTACTTC
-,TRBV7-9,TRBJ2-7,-,CASSVGGFYEQYF,TGTGCCAGCAGCGTGGGGGGATTCTACGAGCAGTACTTC
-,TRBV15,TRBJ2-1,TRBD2,CATSRDLAGGPGEQFF,TGTGCCACCAGCAGAGATCTGGCGGGAGGGCCTGGTGAGCAGTTCTTC
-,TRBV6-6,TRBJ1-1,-,CASSYRGVEAFF,TGTGCCAGCTCCTACCGGGGAGTTGAAGCTTTCTTT
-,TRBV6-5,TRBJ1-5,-,CASSYPGRELWGPQHF,TGTGCCAGCAGTTACCCCGGGAGGGAACTTTGGGGTCCCCAGCATTTT
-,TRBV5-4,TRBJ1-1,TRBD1,CASSLTGGTEAFF,TGTGCCAGCAGCTTGACAGGGGGCACTGAAGCTTTCTTT
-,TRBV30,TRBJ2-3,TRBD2,CAWDHQRGVTDTQYF,TGTGCCTGGGACCACCAGCGGGGGGTCACAGATACGCAGTATTTT
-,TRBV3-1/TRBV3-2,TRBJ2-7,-,CASSQGISGAYEQYF,TGTGCCAGCAGCCAAGGCATTAGCGGAGCCTACGAGCAGTACTTC
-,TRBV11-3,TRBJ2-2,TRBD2,CASSLGASGSGTGELFF,TGTGCCAGCAGCTTAGGTGCTAGCGGGAGTGGAACCGGGGAGCTGTTTTTT
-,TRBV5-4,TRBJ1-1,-,CASSLGLYTEAFF,TGTGCCAGCAGCTTGGGACTGTACACTGAAGCTTTCTTT
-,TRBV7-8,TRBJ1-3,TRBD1,CASSSGQGSVNTIYF,TGTGCCAGCAGCTCGGGACAGGGGTCTGTAAACACCATATATTTT
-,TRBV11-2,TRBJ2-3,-,CASSFNRESDTQYF,TGTGCCAGCAGCTTTAATCGGGAGTCAGATACGCAGTATTTT
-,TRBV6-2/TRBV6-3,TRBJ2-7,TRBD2,CASSYQTSGRAYEQYF,TGTGCCAGCAGTTACCAGACTAGCGGGAGGGCCTACGAGCAGTACTTC
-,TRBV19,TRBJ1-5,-,CASRVEEGLGNQPQHF,TGTGCCAGTAGAGTAGAGGAGGGTCTGGGCAATCAGCCCCAGCATTTT
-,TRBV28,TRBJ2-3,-,CASSLTSNLNTQYF,TGTGCCAGCAGTTTAACTAGCAACTTGAATACGCAGTATTTT
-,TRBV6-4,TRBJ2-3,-,CASSEGGSGTDTQYF,TGTGCCAGCAGTGAAGGTGGGAGTGGCACAGATACGCAGTATTTT
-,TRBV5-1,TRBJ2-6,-,CASSLVQGGAGANVLTF,TGCGCCAGCAGCTTGGTCCAGGGGGGAGCTGGGGCCAACGTCCTGACTTTC
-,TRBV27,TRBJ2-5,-,CASSRGNQETQYF,TGTGCCAGCAGCCGAGGGAACCAAGAGACCCAGTACTTC